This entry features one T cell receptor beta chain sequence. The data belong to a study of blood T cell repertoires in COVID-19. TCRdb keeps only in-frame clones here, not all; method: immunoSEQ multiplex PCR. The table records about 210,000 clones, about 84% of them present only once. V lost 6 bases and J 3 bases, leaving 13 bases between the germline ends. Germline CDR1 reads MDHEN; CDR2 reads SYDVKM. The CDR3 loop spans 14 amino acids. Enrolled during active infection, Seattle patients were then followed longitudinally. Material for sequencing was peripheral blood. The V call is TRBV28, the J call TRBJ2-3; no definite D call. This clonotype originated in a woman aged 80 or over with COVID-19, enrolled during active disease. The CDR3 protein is CASRPALRTDTQYF. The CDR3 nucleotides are TGTGCCAGCAGGCCCGCCCTGCGGACAGATACGCAGTATTTT.